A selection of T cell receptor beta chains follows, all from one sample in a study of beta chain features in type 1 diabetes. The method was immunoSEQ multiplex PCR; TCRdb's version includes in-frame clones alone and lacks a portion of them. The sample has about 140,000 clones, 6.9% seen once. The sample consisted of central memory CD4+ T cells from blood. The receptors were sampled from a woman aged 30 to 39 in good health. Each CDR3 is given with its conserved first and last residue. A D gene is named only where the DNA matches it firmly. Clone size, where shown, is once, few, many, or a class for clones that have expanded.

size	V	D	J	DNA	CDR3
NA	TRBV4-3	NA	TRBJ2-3	TGCGCCAGCAGCCCAAAGGAGTCTGGCACAGATACGCAGTATTTT	CASSPKESGTDTQYF
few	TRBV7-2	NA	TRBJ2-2	TGTGCCAGCAGCTTGCAGGGGCGAGGAAACACCGGGGAGCTGTTTTTT	CASSLQGRGNTGELFF
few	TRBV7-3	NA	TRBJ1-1	TGTGCCAGCAGCTTTTCAGGGCCCGGCACTGAAGCTTTCTTT	CASSFSGPGTEAFF
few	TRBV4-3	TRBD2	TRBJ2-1	TGCGCCAGCAGCCAAGAATTAGGGACTAGCGGAGCTAATGAGCAGTTCTTC	CASSQELGTSGANEQFF
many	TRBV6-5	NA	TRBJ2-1	TGTGCCAGCATCGGGTTCCCCTACAATGAGCAGTTCTTC	CASIGFPYNEQFF
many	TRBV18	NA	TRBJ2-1	TGTGCCAGCTCACCACCCCTGCGGGGTGAGCAGTTCTTC	CASSPPLRGEQFF
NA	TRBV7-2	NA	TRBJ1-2	TGTGCCAGCAGCTTAGGCGGGGTCTCTAACTATGGCTACACCTTC	CASSLGGVSNYGYTF
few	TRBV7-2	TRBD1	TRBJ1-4	TGTGCCAGCAGCGCCCGGACAGGGGGCTTCGCAACTAATGAAAAACTGTTTTTT	CASSARTGGFATNEKLFF
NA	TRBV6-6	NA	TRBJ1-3	TGTGCCAGCAGCGCCCCCGGAGGCGGTGGAAACACCATATATTTT	CASSAPGGGGNTIYF
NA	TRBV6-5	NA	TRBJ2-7	TGTGCCAGCAGCCTCGGAGAGCTACGAGTGCAGTACTTC	CASSLGELRVQYF
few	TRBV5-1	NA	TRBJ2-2	TGCGCCAGCAGCTTGGATTCGGTCTACCCGGGCACCGGGGAGCTGTTTTTT	CASSLDSVYPGTGELFF
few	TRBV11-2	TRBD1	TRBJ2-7	TGTGCCAGCAGGCAACCCGGGACAGCTTCCGAGCAGTACTTC	CASRQPGTASEQYF
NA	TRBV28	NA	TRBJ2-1	TGTGCCAGCAGTCCATGGGGGACCGGGAGCTCCTACAATGAGCAGTTCTTC	CASSPWGTGSSYNEQFF
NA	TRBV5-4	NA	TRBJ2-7	TGTGCCAGCAGCTTGGGGGGCAGCTCCTACGAGCAGTACTTC	CASSLGGSSYEQYF
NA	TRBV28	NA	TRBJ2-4	TGTGCCAGCAGTTTAATCCAGGGAAAAAACATTCAGTACTTC	CASSLIQGKNIQYF
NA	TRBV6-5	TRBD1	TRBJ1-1	TGTGCCAGCAGTCCCCGGACAGGCGCTCCCGAAGCTTTCTTT	CASSPRTGAPEAFF
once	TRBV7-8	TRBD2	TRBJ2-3	TGTGCCAGCAGCTTTTTGGGGACTAGCGGTAGCACAGATACGCAGTATTTT	CASSFLGTSGSTDTQYF
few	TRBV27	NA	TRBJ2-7	TGTGCCAGCAGCGCCACGATCCCAGGGTACGAGCAGTACTTC	CASSATIPGYEQYF
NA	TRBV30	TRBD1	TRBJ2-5	TGTGCCTGGAGTGTAGGGGGCGTATCGGGGCAAGAGACCCAGTACTTC	CAWSVGGVSGQETQYF
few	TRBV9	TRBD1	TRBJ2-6	TGTGCCAGCAGCCCAAACCCAGGGGGCTCTGGGGCCAACGTCCTGACTTTC	CASSPNPGGSGANVLTF
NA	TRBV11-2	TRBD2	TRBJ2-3	TGTGCCAGCAGCTTTAGCGGGAGGGCCCCAGATACGCAGTATTTT	CASSFSGRAPDTQYF
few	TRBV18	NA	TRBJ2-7	TGTGCCAGCTCACCGGGGCGGGATCATTACGAGCAGTACTTC	CASSPGRDHYEQYF
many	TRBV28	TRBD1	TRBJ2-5	TGTGCCAGCAGTCGTAGGGGGCAACAAGAGACCCAGTACTTC	CASSRRGQQETQYF
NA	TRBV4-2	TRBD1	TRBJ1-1	TGTGCCAGCAGCCCTGGACAGGGAGGCGACACTGAAGCTTTCTTT	CASSPGQGGDTEAFF
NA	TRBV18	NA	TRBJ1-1	TGTGCCAGCTCACCACCAAACTCTGTGGGACGGGAGGAACCAAAAGCTTTCTTT	CASSPPNSVGREEPKAFF
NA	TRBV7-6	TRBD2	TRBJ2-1	TGTGCCAGCAGCCCACAACCTAGCGGGAGCCACAATGAGCAGTTCTTC	CASSPQPSGSHNEQFF
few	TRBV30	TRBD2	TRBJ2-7	TGTGCCTGGAGTGTAAACGGGGGGGCGTACGAGCAGTACTTC	CAWSVNGGAYEQYF
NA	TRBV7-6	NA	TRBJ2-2	TGTGCCAGCAGCTATGGCGGGTATAACACCGGGGAGCTGTTTTTT	CASSYGGYNTGELFF
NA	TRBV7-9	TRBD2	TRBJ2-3	TGTGCCAGGTTAGCGGGAGATACGCAGTATTTT	CARLAGDTQYF
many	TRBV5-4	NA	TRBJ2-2	TGTGCCAGCAGCTACAGCCCGAACACCGGGGAGCTGTTTTTT	CASSYSPNTGELFF
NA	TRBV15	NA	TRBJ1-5	TGTGCCACCAGCAGGTTTAGTCTGAACAGTGATCAGCCCCAGCATTTT	CATSRFSLNSDQPQHF
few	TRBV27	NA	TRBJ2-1	TGTGCCAGCACCCGTACAGTCAGCTCCTACAATGAGCAGTTCTTC	CASTRTVSSYNEQFF
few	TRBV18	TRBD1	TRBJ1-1	TGTGCCAGCTCACAAGGACAGGTGGGCCCACTCAGTGAAGCTTTCTTT	CASSQGQVGPLSEAFF
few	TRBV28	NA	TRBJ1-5	TGTGCCAGCAGTTTAGCGGGATCATCCAATCAGCCCCAGCATTTT	CASSLAGSSNQPQHF
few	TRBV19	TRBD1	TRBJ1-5	TGTGCCAGTAGTCCCCGGACAGGAAGTCAGCCCCAGCATTTT	CASSPRTGSQPQHF
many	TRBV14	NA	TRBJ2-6	TGTGCCAGCAGCCAGGGGGCCTCTGGGGCCAACGTCCTGACTTTC	CASSQGASGANVLTF
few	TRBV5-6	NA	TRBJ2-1	TGTGCCAGCAGCCGTCTAGCAGACTTTTACAATGAGCAGTTCTTC	CASSRLADFYNEQFF
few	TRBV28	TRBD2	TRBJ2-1	TGTGCCAGCAGTACCCTCCAGCGGGGGGGGTACAATGAGCAGTTCTTC	CASSTLQRGGYNEQFF
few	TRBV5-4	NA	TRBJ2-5	TGTGCCAGCAGCCAAGATCCTAGAGAGACCCAGTACTTC	CASSQDPRETQYF
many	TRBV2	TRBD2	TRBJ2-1	TGTGCCAGCCTTCTAGCGGGAGTAAATGAGCAGTTCTTC	CASLLAGVNEQFF
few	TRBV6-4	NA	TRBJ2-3	TGTGCCAGCAGTGTCTCCACTAGCACAGATACGCAGTATTTT	CASSVSTSTDTQYF
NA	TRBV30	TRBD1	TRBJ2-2	TGTGCCAAGAAATTTCGACAGGGTGCCGGGGAGCTGTTTTTT	CAKKFRQGAGELFF